The TCR beta chain described here comes from a study of T-cell memory formation after mild COVID-19. Study-wide results and limits: Clones which contracted sat mainly in CM and EM if CD4+, and in EMRA if CD8+. Day 15 to 85 contracting clones showed balanced CD4/CD8; later expanders leaned CD4+.

Libraries for TCRalpha and TCRbeta carried sample barcodes and unique molecular identifiers via 5'RACE. TCRdb redid the calling of the 5' RACE reads with MiXCR, one entry per CDR3 protein. The table lists about 320,000 distinct CDR3 sequences, roughly an eighth of them singletons. Germline CDR1 reads MNHNS; CDR2 reads SASEGT. Between the trimmed V and J ends, which lost 4 bases and 6 bases, there was a span of 7 bases. This CDR3 region has 11 residues. Remarks on this clonotype: Its antigen is unidentified.

The source of this sequence is a young man who had mild COVID-19 (a few samples of this study predate the infection). Cell type and time point are not known. Sequenced: PBMCs or a T cell subset sorted from them (not recorded which). This chain connects TRBV6-1 to TRBJ2-7; a possible D gene is TRBD2 (6 bases). CDR3 amino acids: CASSGRVEQYV. The CDR3 coding sequence is TGTGCCAGCAGTGGGAGGGTCGAGCAGTACGTC.